The text below deals with one T cell receptor (beta chain). The data originate from a study of T cell responses to AZD1222 COVID-19 vaccine. Germline V gene data show CDR1 as SGHNT and CDR2 as YYREEE (reference sequence). The ends were cut back, 4 bases at V and 0 bases at J, with 18 bases in the middle. The CDR3 sequence is 17 residues long. Clones were sequenced by immunoSEQ multiplex PCR, and TCRdb holds only the in-frame ones, with some missing. The repertoire holds about 170,000 clones, around 90% seen once, with 1.5% to 2% in the top ten. The TCR sequence derives from an adult in good health. The V call is TRBV5-4, the J call TRBJ2-3, with TRBD2 as a possible D gene (6 bases). Here the sequenced sample was peripheral blood, taken on day 0 of AZD1222 vaccination. The CDR3 sequence: CASSPLLAYASTDTQYF. The CDR3 nucleotides read TGTGCCAGCAGCCCCCTACTAGCATACGCTAGCACAGATACGCAGTATTTT. Using reference TRBV5-4 and TRBJ2-3 for the parts outside the CDR3, the full variable domain is ETGVTQSPTHLIKTRGQQVTLRCSSQSGHNTVSWYQQALGQGPQFIFQYYREEENGRGNFPPRFSGLQFPNYSSELNVNALELDDSALYLCASSPLLAYASTDTQYFGPGTRLTVL.